Each of the 27 T cell receptor beta chains below was sequenced from the same sample in a study of blood T cell repertoires in COVID-19. Method: immunoSEQ multiplex PCR; TCRdb's copy keeps in-frame clones and lacks some. Of approximately 210,000 clones in the sample, about 85% were seen once. The sequenced sample consisted of peripheral blood. These receptors were obtained from a woman at least 80 years old with COVID-19, enrolled during active disease.

This clone was detected only a few times. The chain has TRBV5-6 and TRBJ1-1; D gene uncertain. CDR1 SGHDT and CDR2 YYEEEE come from the germline V gene. V lost 0 bases and J lost 1, with 7 bases in between. The CDR3 length is 14 residues. The CDR3 coding sequence is TGTGCCAGCAGCTTGGCCTCAGGGAACACTGAAGCTTTCTTT. Its translation is CASSLASGNTEAFF.

The chain recombines TRBV7-2 with TRBJ2-5; 7 nucleotides line up with TRBD1. This CDR3 region has 15 residues. The germline CDR1 and CDR2 sequences are SGHTA and FQGNSA. Trimming took 2 bases from V and 5 from J; bases not matched to a gene: 8. CDR3 protein: CASSLSSRGPETQYF. The CDR3 DNA follows: TGTGCCAGCAGCTTATCGTCGAGGGGGCCTGAGACCCAGTACTTC.

V and J are TRBV28 and TRBJ1-4; 9 nucleotides match TRBD1. CDR1 is MDHEN, CDR2 SYDVKM, per germline. The CDR3 is 18 amino acids. The V gene end was trimmed by 6 bases and the J gene end by 1 base; junction bases not matched to a gene: 12. The CDR3 spells CASSPDRGVLGTNEKLFF. The CDR3 DNA follows: TGTGCCAGCAGCCCGGACAGGGGAGTCTTAGGAACTAATGAAAAACTGTTTTTT. Full variable domain (missing parts from reference TRBV28 and TRBJ1-4): DVKVTQSSRYLVKRTGEKVFLECVQDMDHENMFWYRQDPGLGLRLIYFSYDVKMKEKGDIPEGYSVSREKKERFSLILESASTNQTSMYLCASSPDRGVLGTNEKLFFGSGTQLSVL.

The chain carries TRBV18 and TRBJ1-4; 7 nucleotides align to TRBD1. This CDR3 has 16 residues. V was pared by 4 bases and J by 0 bases, with 5 bases of the junction left unmatched. From germline, CDR1 is KGHSH and CDR2 LQKENI. CDR3 loop: CASSLNRGSTNEKLFF. For the CDR3, the DNA is TGTGCCAGCTCACTTAACAGGGGCTCAACTAATGAAAAACTGTTTTTT.

The sample holds a few counts of this clone. The chain couples TRBV9 to TRBJ1-1; no definite D call. Per the germline V gene, CDR1 is SGDLS and CDR2 is YYNGEE. V gave up 0 bases and J gave up 6 bases, with 12 bases separating them. This CDR3 region has 14 residues. DNA for the CDR3: TGTGCCAGCAGCGTAGCCCCTCCAGGCGCTGAAGCTTTCTTT. Translating gives CASSVAPPGAEAFF.

For this clone: This same CDR3 is encoded by further DNA sequences in the sample. This chain uses TRBV28 with TRBJ1-3; the D is unclear. V was cut by 5 bases and J by 0 bases, with 11 bases left in between. The CDR3 is 15 amino acids. Germline-derived CDR1 and CDR2 are MDHEN and SYDVKM. CDR3 DNA sequence: TGTGCCAGCAGTCTCCGGGGTAGCTCTGGAAACACCATATATTTT. It encodes CASSLRGSSGNTIYF.

The V and J genes are TRBV2 and TRBJ2-5, with D possibly being TRBD1 (6 bases). CDR1 is SNHLY and CDR2 is FYNNEI in the germline V gene. V was cut by 6 bases and J by 4 bases, with 15 bases left in between. CDR3 length equals 14 residues. The chain's CDR3 is CASSRGIMRETQYF. DNA of the CDR3: TGTGCCAGCAGCAGGGGTATTATGAGAGAGACCCAGTACTTC.

V usage is TRBV6-2 or TRBV6-3 and J usage is TRBJ1-6, with 12 bases aligning to TRBD1. Germline V lookup: CDR1 MNHEY, CDR2 SVGEGT. The CDR3 runs 18 residues. Unmatched junction bases numbered 13, after V lost 6 bases and J lost 7 bases. The CDR3 reads CASSTGTGGARRNSPLHF. The CDR3 DNA is TGTGCCAGCAGCACCGGGACAGGGGGCGCGCGAAGGAATTCACCCCTCCACTTT.

This rearrangement joins TRBV5-1 to TRBJ2-5; 11 bases fit TRBD2. CDR1 is SGHRS and CDR2 is YFSETQ in the germline V gene. The CDR3 has 16 amino acids. The V gene end was trimmed by 0 bases and the J gene end by 5 bases; junction bases not matched to a gene: 6. DNA of the CDR3: TGCGCCAGCAGCTTGGTGACTAGCGGGGAAGGGGAGACCCAGTACTTC. It translates to CASSLVTSGEGETQYF.

The chain uses TRBV5-8 and TRBJ2-1, with D unclear. Germline CDR1 reads SGHTS; CDR2 reads YDEGEE. The CDR3 covers 14 residues. Trimming stripped 1 base from V and 0 bases from J, with 5 bases between. The CDR3 DNA is TGTGCCAGCAGCTTGCCCAGCTCCTACAATGAGCAGTTCTTC. Protein sequence: CASSLPSSYNEQFF.

The V call is TRBV5-1, the J call TRBJ1-1, with 7 positions matching TRBD1. The CDR3 covers 19 residues. In germline, CDR1 is SGHRS, CDR2 YFSETQ. J lost 0 bases, V lost 2 bases, and 16 bases had no gene match. In DNA form, the CDR3 reads TGCGCCAGCAGCTTTCACCGAGGACCAGGGGGTATAATGAACACTGAAGCTTTCTTT. This encodes CASSFHRGPGGIMNTEAFF.

The V and J genes are TRBV5-1 and TRBJ2-1; tentative D call: TRBD1 (6 bases). There are 15 residues in the CDR3. V lost 3 bases and J 10 bases, leaving 20 bases between the germline ends. Per germline, CDR1 SGHRS and CDR2 YFSETQ. The CDR3 is CASSYTPDSLIEQFF. The CDR3 nucleotides are TGCGCCAGCAGCTACACACCGGACAGTTTAATAGAGCAGTTCTTC.

This clone was counted once. The chain has TRBV11-2 and TRBJ2-1, with 10 bases aligning to TRBD2. V lost 7 bases, J lost 4 bases, and 10 bases stayed unmatched. Germline values: CDR1 SGHAT, CDR2 FQNNGV. The CDR3 is made up of 16 amino acids. CDR3 nucleotides: TGTGCCAGCAACCCAACTCTAGCGGGGGCGTACAATGAGCAGTTCTTC. This codes for CASNPTLAGAYNEQFF. Drawing the rest from reference TRBV11-2 and TRBJ2-1, the complete variable domain is EAGVAQSPRYKIIEKRQSVAFWCNPISGHATLYWYQQILGQGPKLLIQFQNNGVVDDSQLPKDRFSAERLKGVDSTLKIQPAKLEDSAVYLCASNPTLAGAYNEQFFGPGTRLTVL.

There are a few counts of this clone. The V call is TRBV7-9, the J call TRBJ1-4; no clear D gene. The length of the CDR3 is 14 residues. With 5 bases removed from V and 0 bases from J, the gap between germline ends came to 7 bases. In germline, CDR1 is SEHNR, CDR2 FQNEAQ (reference sequence). This chain's CDR3 is CASSRSTTNEKLFF. In nucleotides, the CDR3 is TGTGCCAGCAGCCGTTCTACAACTAATGAAAAACTGTTTTTT.

A word on this clone: Additional DNA sequences in this sample encode the identical CDR3. This chain connects TRBV5-1 to TRBJ1-3, with D possibly TRBD1 on 6 matching bases. Germline V gene data show CDR1 as SGHRS and CDR2 as YFSETQ. V was clipped by 4 bases and J by 1 base, with 9 bases between them. This CDR3 spans 14 amino acids. The CDR3 spells CASSLTGSGNTIYF. Here the CDR3 DNA reads TGCGCCAGCAGCCTGACAGGTTCTGGAAACACCATATATTTT.

J is TRBJ2-1 and V is TRBV2; the match to TRBD2 covers 13 bases. The CDR3 extends over 14 amino acids. Germline CDR1 SNHLY, CDR2 FYNNEI. V gave up 7 bases and J gave up 8 bases; unmatched junction bases: 5. The DNA for the CDR3 is TGTGCCAGCAAACTAGCGGGGGGGTTCGATGAGCAGTTCTTC. It encodes CASKLAGGFDEQFF.

The chain couples TRBV29-1 to TRBJ1-1; 9 nucleotides agree with TRBD1. V lost 7 bases, J lost 2 bases, and 8 bases stayed unmatched. The CDR3 is made up of 14 amino acids. CDR1 SQVTM and CDR2 ANQGSEA come from the germline V gene. The CDR3: CSASPGQGNTEAFF. CDR3 coding DNA: TGCAGCGCCTCTCCGGGACAGGGAAACACTGAAGCTTTCTTT.

The chain recombines TRBV29-1 with TRBJ2-2; TRBD2 aligns across 11 bases. The CDR3 spans 14 residues. CDR1 and CDR2 (germline): SQVTM, ANQGSEA. Losses at the gene ends were 4 bases for V and 6 bases for J; bases not matched to a gene: 4. The CDR3 loop is CSVVVAGGPGELFF. CDR3 bases: TGCAGCGTTGTAGTAGCGGGGGGGCCCGGGGAGCTGTTTTTT.

The genes are TRBV11-2 and TRBJ2-1; TRBD1 might be the D (7 bases). With 3 bases removed from V and 1 base from J, the gap between germline ends came to 10 bases. Germline-derived CDR1 and CDR2 are SGHAT and FQNNGV. The CDR3 runs 15 residues. Here the CDR3 reads CASSFSGGSYNEQFF. CDR3 sequence (DNA): TGTGCCAGCAGCTTCTCAGGGGGGTCCTACAATGAGCAGTTCTTC.

The V gene is TRBV7-2, the J gene TRBJ2-3, with 9 bases aligning to TRBD1. Trimming at V came to 5 bases and at J to 6 bases, leaving 3 bases not matched to a gene. The CDR3 runs 13 residues. From germline, CDR1 is SGHTA and CDR2 FQGNSA. CDR3 in amino acids: CASSRDRADTQYF. CDR3 DNA: TGTGCCAGCAGCAGGGACAGGGCCGATACGCAGTATTTT. Variable domain in full (rest from reference TRBV7-2 and TRBJ2-3): GAGVSQSPSNKVTEKGKDVELRCDPISGHTALYWYRQSLGQGLEFLIYFQGNSAPDKSGLPSDRFSAERTGGSVSTLTIQRTQQEDSAVYLCASSRDRADTQYFGPGTRLTVL.

The CDR3 sequence: CAISEPGFDQPQHF. The DNA for the CDR3 is TGTGCCATCAGTGAGCCAGGGTTTGATCAGCCCCAGCATTTT. This chain uses TRBV10-3 with TRBJ1-5, with D maybe TRBD1 (5 bases). There are 14 residues in the CDR3. Trimming pared 2 bases from V and 5 bases from J, leaving 10 bases between. Germline lookup yields CDR1 ENHRY and CDR2 SYGVKD.

This chain links TRBV6-6 with TRBJ2-1, with 8 bases that match TRBD1. This CDR3 is built from 14 residues. Germline values: CDR1 MNHNY, CDR2 SVGAGI (reference sequence). Losses at the gene ends were 4 bases for V and 3 bases for J; bases not matched to a gene: 2. The CDR3 protein is CASSSTGDYNEQFF. The CDR3 DNA reads TGTGCCAGCAGTTCGACAGGGGACTACAATGAGCAGTTCTTC.

V and J are TRBV19 and TRBJ1-3, with 9 bases lining up with TRBD1. This CDR3 contains 16 residues. Trimming at V came to 5 bases and at J to 4 bases, leaving 9 bases not matched to a gene. Germline V lookup: CDR1 LNHDA, CDR2 SQIVND (reference sequence). The CDR3 DNA follows: TGTGCCAGTAGTTTCTTACAGGGGGCGACGGGAAACACCATATATTTT. Its translation is CASSFLQGATGNTIYF.

The rearrangement joins TRBV2 to TRBJ2-7, with D possibly being TRBD2 (5 bases). The ends were cut back, 7 bases at V and 1 base at J, with 17 bases in the middle. Germline lookup yields CDR1 SNHLY and CDR2 FYNNEI. This CDR3 comprises 15 residues. CDR3 residues: CASTTDFPYSYEQYF. CDR3 DNA sequence: TGTGCCAGCACCACGGACTTCCCGTATTCCTACGAGCAGTACTTC.

The chain combines TRBV9 with TRBJ2-3, with a possible D match to TRBD2 (6 bases). There are 15 residues in the CDR3. CDR1 is SGDLS and CDR2 is YYNGEE in the germline V gene. V lost 5 bases, J lost 7 bases, and 20 bases lay in between. The CDR3 loop is CASRGSGLTANTQYF. The DNA of the CDR3 is TGTGCCAGCAGGGGTTCGGGACTTACCGCGAATACGCAGTATTTT.

This chain connects TRBV30 to TRBJ2-3, with 12 nucleotides matching TRBD2. Trimming took 1 base from V and 4 from J; bases not matched to a gene: 3. CDR3 size: 15 residues. Germline V gives CDR1 GTSNPN, CDR2 SVGIG (reference sequence). The CDR3 here is CAWSGRLAGADTQYF. DNA of the CDR3: TGTGCCTGGAGTGGTCGACTAGCGGGAGCAGATACGCAGTATTTT.

The V gene is TRBV5-3, the J gene TRBJ2-7; D perhaps matches TRBD2 (5 bases). TRBV5-3 falls under the ORF class, with uncertain function. Trimming removed 3 bases from V and 3 bases from J, with 10 bases in between. The CDR3 loop spans 13 amino acids. The CDR3 is CARSSRADYEQYV. CDR3 DNA sequence: TGTGCCAGAAGCTCGCGGGCAGACTACGAGCAGTACGTC.